This T cell receptor beta chain was identified during a study of blood T cell repertoires in COVID-19. Only in-frame clones appear in the TCRdb table, and some are missing; sequencing was by immunoSEQ multiplex PCR. The sample carries approximately 100,000 clones, around 87% recorded once. This clone was detected only once. Sequenced sample: peripheral blood. The origin of this receptor is a woman in her 30s with acute or convalescent COVID-19.

The CDR3 DNA sequence: TGTGCCAGCAGTTACGGAGGGAGCCTTGAAGCTTTCTTT. It is translated as CASSYGGSLEAFF. The rearrangement links TRBV6-2 or TRBV6-3 to TRBJ1-1; D not certain. CDR1 is MNHEY, CDR2 SVGEGT, per germline. V was shortened by 2 bases and J by 7 bases, with 11 bases between the two germline ends. The CDR3 consists of 13 residues.